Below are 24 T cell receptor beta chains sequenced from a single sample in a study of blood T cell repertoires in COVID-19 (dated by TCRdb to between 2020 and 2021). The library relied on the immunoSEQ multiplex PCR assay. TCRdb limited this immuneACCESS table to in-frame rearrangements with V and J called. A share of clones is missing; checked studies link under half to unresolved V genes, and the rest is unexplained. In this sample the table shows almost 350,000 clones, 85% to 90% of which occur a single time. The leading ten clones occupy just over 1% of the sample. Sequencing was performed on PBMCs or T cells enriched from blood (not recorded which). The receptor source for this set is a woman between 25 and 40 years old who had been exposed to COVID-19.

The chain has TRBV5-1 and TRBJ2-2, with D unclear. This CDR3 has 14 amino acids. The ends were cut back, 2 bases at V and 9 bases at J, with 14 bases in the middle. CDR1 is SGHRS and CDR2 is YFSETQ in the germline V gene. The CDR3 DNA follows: TGCGCCAGCAGCTTTGGGCCCGGTTCCCGGGAGCTGTTTTTT. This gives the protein CASSFGPGSRELFF.

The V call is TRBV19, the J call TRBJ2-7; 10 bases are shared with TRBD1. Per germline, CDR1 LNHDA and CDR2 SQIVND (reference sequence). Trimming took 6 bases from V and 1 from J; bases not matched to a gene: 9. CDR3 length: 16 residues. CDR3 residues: CASRMTRDRGSYEQYF. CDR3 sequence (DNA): TGTGCCAGTAGGATGACAAGGGACAGGGGATCCTACGAGCAGTACTTC. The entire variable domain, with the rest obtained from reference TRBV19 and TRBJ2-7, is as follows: DGGITQSPKYLFRKEGQNVTLSCEQNLNHDAMYWYRQDPGQGLRLIYYSQIVNDFQKGDIAEGYSVSREKKESFPLTVTSAQKNPTAFYLCASRMTRDRGSYEQYFGPGTRLTVT.

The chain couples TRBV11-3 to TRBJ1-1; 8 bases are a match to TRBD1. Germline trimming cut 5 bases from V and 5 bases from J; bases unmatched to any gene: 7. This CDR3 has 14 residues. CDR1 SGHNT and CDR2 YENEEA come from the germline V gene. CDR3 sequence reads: CASSVFRGQTEAFF. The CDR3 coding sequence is TGTGCCAGCAGCGTATTCAGGGGGCAGACTGAAGCTTTCTTT.

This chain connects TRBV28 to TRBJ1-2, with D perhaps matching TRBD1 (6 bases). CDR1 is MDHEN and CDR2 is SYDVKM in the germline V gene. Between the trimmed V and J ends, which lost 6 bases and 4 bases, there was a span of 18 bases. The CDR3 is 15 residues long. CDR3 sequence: CASRMTGPTSYGYTF. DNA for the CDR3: TGTGCCAGCAGGATGACAGGTCCAACCTCCTATGGCTACACCTTC.

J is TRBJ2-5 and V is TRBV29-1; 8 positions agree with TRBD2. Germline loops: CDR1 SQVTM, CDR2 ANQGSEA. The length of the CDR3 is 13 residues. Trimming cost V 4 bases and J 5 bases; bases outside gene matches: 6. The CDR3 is CSVVQLAGETQYF. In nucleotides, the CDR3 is TGCAGCGTTGTACAGCTAGCGGGTGAGACCCAGTACTTC.

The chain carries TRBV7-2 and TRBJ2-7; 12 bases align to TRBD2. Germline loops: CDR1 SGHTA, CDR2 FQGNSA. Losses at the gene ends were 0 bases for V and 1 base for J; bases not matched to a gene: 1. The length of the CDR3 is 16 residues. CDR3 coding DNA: TGTGCCAGCAGCTTAGCGGGGACTAGCGGGTCCTACGAGCAGTACTTC. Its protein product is CASSLAGTSGSYEQYF.

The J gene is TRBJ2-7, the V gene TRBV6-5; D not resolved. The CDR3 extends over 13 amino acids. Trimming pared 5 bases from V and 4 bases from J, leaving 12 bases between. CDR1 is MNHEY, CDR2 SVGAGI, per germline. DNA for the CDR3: TGTGCCAGCAGTCCAACAAATCCGTACGAGCAGTACTTC. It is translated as CASSPTNPYEQYF.

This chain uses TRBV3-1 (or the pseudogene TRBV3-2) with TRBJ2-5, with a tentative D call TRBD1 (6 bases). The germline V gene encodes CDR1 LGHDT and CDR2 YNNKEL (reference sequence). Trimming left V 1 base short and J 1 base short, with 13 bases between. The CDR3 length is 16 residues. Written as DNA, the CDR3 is TGTGCCAGCAGCCAAGGTTTACAGGGATCCCAAGAGACCCAGTACTTC. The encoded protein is CASSQGLQGSQETQYF.

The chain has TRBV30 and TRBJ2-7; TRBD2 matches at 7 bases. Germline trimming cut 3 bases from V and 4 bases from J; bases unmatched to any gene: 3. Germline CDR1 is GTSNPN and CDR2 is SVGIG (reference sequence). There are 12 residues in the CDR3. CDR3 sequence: CAWRTSPYEQYF. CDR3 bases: TGTGCCTGGAGGACTAGCCCTTACGAGCAGTACTTC.

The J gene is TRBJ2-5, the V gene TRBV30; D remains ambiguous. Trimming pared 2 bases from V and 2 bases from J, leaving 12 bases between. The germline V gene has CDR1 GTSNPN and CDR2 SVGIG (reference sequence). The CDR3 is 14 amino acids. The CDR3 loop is CAWSRSIGQETQYF. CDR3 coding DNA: TGTGCCTGGAGTCGCAGCATCGGGCAAGAGACCCAGTACTTC.

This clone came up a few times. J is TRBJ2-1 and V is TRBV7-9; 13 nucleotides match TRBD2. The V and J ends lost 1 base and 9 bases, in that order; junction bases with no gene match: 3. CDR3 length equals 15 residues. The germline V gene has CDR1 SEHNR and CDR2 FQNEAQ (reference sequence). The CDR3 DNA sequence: TGTGCCAGCAGCTTAGGAAGACTAGCGGGAGGTGAGCAGTTCTTC. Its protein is CASSLGRLAGGEQFF.

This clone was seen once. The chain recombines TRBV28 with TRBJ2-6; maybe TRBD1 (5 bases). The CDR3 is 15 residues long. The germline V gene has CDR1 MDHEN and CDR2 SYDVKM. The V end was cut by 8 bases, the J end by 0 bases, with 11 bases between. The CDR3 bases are TGTGCCAGCGGGGCCCCCAGCTCTGGGGCCAACGTCCTGACTTTC. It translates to CASGAPSSGANVLTF.

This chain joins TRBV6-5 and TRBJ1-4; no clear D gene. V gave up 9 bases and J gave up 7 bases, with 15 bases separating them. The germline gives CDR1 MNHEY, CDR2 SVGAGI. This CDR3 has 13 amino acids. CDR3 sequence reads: CASAAGGSEKLFF. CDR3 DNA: TGTGCCAGTGCGGCGGGAGGGAGTGAAAAACTGTTTTTT.

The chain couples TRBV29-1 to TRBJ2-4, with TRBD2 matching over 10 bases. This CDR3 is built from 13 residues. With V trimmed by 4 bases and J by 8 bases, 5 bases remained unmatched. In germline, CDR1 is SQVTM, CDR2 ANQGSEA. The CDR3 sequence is CSVGRLAGDIQYF. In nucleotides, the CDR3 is TGCAGCGTTGGTAGGCTAGCGGGGGACATTCAGTACTTC. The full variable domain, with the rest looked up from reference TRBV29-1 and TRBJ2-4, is SAVISQKPSRDICQRGTSLTIQCQVDSQVTMMFWYRQQPGQSLTLIATANQGSEATYESGFVIDKFPISRPNLTFSTLTVSNMSPEDSSIYLCSVGRLAGDIQYFGAGTRLSVL.

CDR3 sequence: CASSSTGTEQFF. The CDR3 DNA is TGTGCCAGCAGCTCGACAGGGACTGAGCAGTTCTTC. The gene calls are TRBV7-9 and TRBJ2-1; 7 bases agree with TRBD1. Germline assignment: CDR1 SEHNR and CDR2 FQNEAQ (reference sequence). This CDR3 region has 12 residues. J lost 9 bases, V lost 4 bases, and 3 bases had no gene match.

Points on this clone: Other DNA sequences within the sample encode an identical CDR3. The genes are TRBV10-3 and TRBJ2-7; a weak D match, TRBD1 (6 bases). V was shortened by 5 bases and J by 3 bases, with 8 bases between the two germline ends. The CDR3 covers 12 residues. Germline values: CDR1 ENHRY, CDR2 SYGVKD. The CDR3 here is CAISSQGYEQYF. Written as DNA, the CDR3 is TGTGCCATCAGTTCACAGGGCTACGAGCAGTACTTC.

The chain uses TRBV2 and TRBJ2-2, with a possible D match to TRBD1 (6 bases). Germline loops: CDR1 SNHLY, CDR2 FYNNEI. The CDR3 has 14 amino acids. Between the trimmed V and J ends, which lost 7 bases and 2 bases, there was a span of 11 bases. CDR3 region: CASIQGSNTGELFF. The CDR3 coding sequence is TGTGCCAGCATCCAGGGGTCCAACACCGGGGAGCTGTTTTTT.

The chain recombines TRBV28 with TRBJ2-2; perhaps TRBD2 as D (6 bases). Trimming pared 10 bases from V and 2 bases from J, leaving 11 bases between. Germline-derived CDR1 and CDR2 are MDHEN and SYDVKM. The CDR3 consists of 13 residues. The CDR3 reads CATRRGNTGELFF. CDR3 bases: TGTGCCACCCGGCGGGGTAACACCGGGGAGCTGTTTTTT.

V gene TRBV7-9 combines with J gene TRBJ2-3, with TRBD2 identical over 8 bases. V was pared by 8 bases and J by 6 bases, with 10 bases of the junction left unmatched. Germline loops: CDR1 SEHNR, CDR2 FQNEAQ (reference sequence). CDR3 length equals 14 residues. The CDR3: CASAWAGGADTQYF. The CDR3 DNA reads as TGTGCCAGCGCGTGGGCGGGAGGTGCCGATACGCAGTATTTT.

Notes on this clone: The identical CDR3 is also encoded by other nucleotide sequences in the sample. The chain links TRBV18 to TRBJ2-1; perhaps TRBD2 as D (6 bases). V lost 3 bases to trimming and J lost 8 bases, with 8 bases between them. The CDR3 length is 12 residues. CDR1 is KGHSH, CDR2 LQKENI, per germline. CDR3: CASSPGGYEQFF. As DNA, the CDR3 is TGTGCCAGCTCACCCGGGGGATATGAGCAGTTCTTC.

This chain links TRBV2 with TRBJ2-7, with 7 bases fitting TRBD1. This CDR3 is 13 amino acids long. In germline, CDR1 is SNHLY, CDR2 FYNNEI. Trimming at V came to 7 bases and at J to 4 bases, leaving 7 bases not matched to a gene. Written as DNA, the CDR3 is TGTGCCAGCAATGTAGGCAGGGGGTACGAGCAGTACTTC. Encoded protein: CASNVGRGYEQYF. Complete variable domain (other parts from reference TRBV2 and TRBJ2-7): EPEVTQTPSHQVTQMGQEVILRCVPISNHLYFYWYRQILGQKVEFLVSFYNNEISEKSEIFDDQFSVERPDGSNFTLKIRSTKLEDSAMYFCASNVGRGYEQYFGPGTRLTVT.

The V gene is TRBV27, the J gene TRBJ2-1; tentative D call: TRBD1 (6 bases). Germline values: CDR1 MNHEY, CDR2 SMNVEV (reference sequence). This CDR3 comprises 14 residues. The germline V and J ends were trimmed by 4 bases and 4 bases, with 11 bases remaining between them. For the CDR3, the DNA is TGTGCCAGCAGTTCCCCCACAGGGTACAATGAGCAGTTCTTC. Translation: CASSSPTGYNEQFF.

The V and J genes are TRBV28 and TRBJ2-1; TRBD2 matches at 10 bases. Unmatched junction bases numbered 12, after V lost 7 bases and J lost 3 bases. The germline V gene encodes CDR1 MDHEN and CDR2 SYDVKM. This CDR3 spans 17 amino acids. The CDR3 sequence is CASTKTHLAGVYNEQFF. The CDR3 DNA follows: TGTGCCAGCACCAAAACCCACCTAGCGGGAGTCTACAATGAGCAGTTCTTC.

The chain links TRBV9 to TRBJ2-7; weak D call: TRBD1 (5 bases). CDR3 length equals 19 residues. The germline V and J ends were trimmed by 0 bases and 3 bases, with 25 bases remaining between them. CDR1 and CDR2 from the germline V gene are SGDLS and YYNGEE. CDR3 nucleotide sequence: TGTGCCAGCAGCGTAGGAATACAGGAGCCTTCCTCTATATACTACGAGCAGTACTTC. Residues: CASSVGIQEPSSIYYEQYF.